The next 23 T cell receptor beta chains were all read from a single sample in a study of blood T cell repertoires in COVID-19. Sequenced by immunoSEQ multiplex PCR; TCRdb stores in-frame clones only, minus some. The sample has tens of thousands of clones, roughly 90% seen once. Sample: peripheral blood. Every receptor here comes from a human donor in a cohort sampled during active COVID-19.

Regarding this clone: The junction differs from germline at one of its ends, possibly a read error. This chain uses TRBV7-2 with TRBJ2-2; TRBD2 matches 10 bases. Germline CDR1 is SGHTA and CDR2 is FQGNSA. The CDR3 spans 15 residues. The CDR3: CASSLVAGGTGELFF. In DNA, the CDR3 is TGTGCCAGCAGCTTAGTAGCGGGAGGAACCGGAGAGCTGTTTTTT.

The chain has TRBV5-3 and TRBJ2-4, with D maybe TRBD1 (6 bases). TRBV5-3 is classed as an ORF, of uncertain function. CDR3 size: 19 residues. The V end was cut by 4 bases, the J end by 1 base, with 24 bases between. CDR3 DNA: TGTGCCAGAAGCCACGGGAAGACAGGCCGTTCGCCTGCCAAAAACATTCAGTACTTC. It specifies CARSHGKTGRSPAKNIQYF.

This chain uses TRBV18 with TRBJ2-7, with 9 bases aligning to TRBD2. Germline V gene lookup returns CDR1 KGHSH and CDR2 LQKENI. Trimming took 6 bases from V and 5 from J; bases not matched to a gene: 5. This CDR3 has 13 residues. CDR3 in amino acids: CASSSGLADEQYF. As DNA, the CDR3 is TGTGCCAGCTCGTCGGGACTAGCTGACGAGCAGTACTTC.

V and J are TRBV5-1 and TRBJ1-2, with TRBD1 matching over 7 bases. This CDR3 spans 13 amino acids. Germline CDR1 reads SGHRS; CDR2 reads YFSETQ. Trimming removed 2 bases from V and 8 bases from J; junction bases left unmatched: 6. This chain's CDR3 is CASSLEGAFGYTF. In DNA, the CDR3 is TGCGCCAGCAGCTTAGAGGGGGCGTTCGGCTACACCTTC.

V usage is TRBV14 and J usage is TRBJ2-4; perhaps TRBD1 as D (5 bases). Trimming shortened V by 2 bases and J by 6 bases, and 8 bases separated the two germline ends. The CDR3 runs to 13 residues. Germline CDR1 SGHDN, CDR2 FVKESK. CDR3 sequence (DNA): TGTGCCAGCAGCCAATTTCAGGGAAACATTCAGTACTTC. Residues: CASSQFQGNIQYF.

V gene TRBV14 combines with J gene TRBJ2-5, with D possibly TRBD1 on 5 matching bases. The CDR3 has 16 residues. V shed 7 bases and J shed 0 bases, with 18 bases lying between them. Per the germline V gene, CDR1 is SGHDN and CDR2 is FVKESK. The CDR3 loop reads CASTRGWGADQETQYF. The CDR3 DNA reads as TGTGCCAGCACTCGCGGCTGGGGCGCTGACCAAGAGACCCAGTACTTC.

The chain combines TRBV4-2 with TRBJ2-1, with D possibly matching TRBD2 (5 bases). V was cut by 4 bases and J by 0 bases, with 7 bases left in between. The CDR3 contains 14 residues. Germline CDR1 is LGHNA and CDR2 is YNFKEQ. CDR3 protein: CASSRRGSYNEQFF. CDR3 nucleotide sequence: TGTGCCAGCAGCCGACGGGGCTCCTACAATGAGCAGTTCTTC.

This chain links TRBV6-5 with TRBJ2-7; no clear D. The V end lost 6 bases, the J end lost 0 bases, and 12 bases lay between the germline ends. The CDR3 has 14 amino acids. Germline V gene data show CDR1 as MNHEY and CDR2 as SVGAGI. CDR3 amino acids: CASSQTTLSYEQYF. CDR3 DNA: TGTGCCAGCAGCCAGACAACTCTCTCCTACGAGCAGTACTTC.

The rearrangement joins TRBV27 to TRBJ1-3, with a weak D call TRBD1 (5 bases). From germline, CDR1 is MNHEY and CDR2 SMNVEV (reference sequence). The CDR3 consists of 14 residues. Deletions cut 6 bases from V and 2 bases from J, with 11 bases between. The CDR3, as DNA: TGTGCCAGCAGCCCTGACAGACCTGGAAACACCATATATTTT. Translated: CASSPDRPGNTIYF.

Written as DNA, the CDR3 is TGTGCCAGCAGCCATTCGGGACACCTTAATGAAAAACTGTTTTTT. Its translation: CASSHSGHLNEKLFF. The chain is built from TRBV16 and TRBJ1-4; possible D gene TRBD1, 6 bases. V gave up 3 bases and J gave up 4 bases, with 12 bases separating them. The CDR3 runs 15 residues. Germline values: CDR1 KGHSY, CDR2 FQNENV.

The CDR3 DNA reads TGTGCCAGCAGCCGGACTAGCGGGACTCTATACGAGCAGTACTTC. This sequence encodes CASSRTSGTLYEQYF. The chain is built from TRBV5-4 and TRBJ2-7; 12 nucleotides match TRBD2. CDR1 is SGHNT, CDR2 YYREEE, per germline (reference sequence). The CDR3 has 15 residues. Trimming cost V 4 bases and J 4 bases; bases outside gene matches: 6.

The chain employs TRBV11-2 and TRBJ2-3; TRBD2 is a possible D gene (5 bases). V gave up 5 bases and J gave up 0 bases, with 15 bases separating them. From germline, CDR1 is SGHAT and CDR2 FQNNGV. The CDR3 has 16 residues. In nucleotides, the CDR3 is TGTGCCAGCAGCCCTACCTTTTCTAGCAGCACAGATACGCAGTATTTT. Residues: CASSPTFSSSTDTQYF.

The J gene is TRBJ1-4, the V gene TRBV6-6, with TRBD1 matching over 9 bases. The germline gives CDR1 MNHNY, CDR2 SVGAGI (reference sequence). Trimming removed 6 bases from V and 0 bases from J; junction bases left unmatched: 14. This CDR3 is built from 19 residues. The CDR3 DNA reads TGTGCCAGCAGCTCCAGACTTACAGGGGGCCGAACAACTAATGAAAAACTGTTTTTT. It encodes CASSSRLTGGRTTNEKLFF.

The V gene is TRBV4-3, the J gene TRBJ2-3, with TRBD2 matching over 10 bases. The CDR3 spans 18 residues. Germline CDR1 LGHNA, CDR2 YSLEER. V was clipped by 3 bases and J by 3 bases; unmatched bases: 12. In DNA, the CDR3 is TGCGCCAGCAGCCAGTCTACCCCTGAACTAGCGGGGACAGATACGCAGTATTTT. Encoded protein: CASSQSTPELAGTDTQYF.

A single count supports this clone. The chain couples TRBV5-1 to TRBJ2-4; TRBD2 matches at 11 bases. Germline values: CDR1 SGHRS, CDR2 YFSETQ. With 0 bases clipped from V and 4 bases from J, the junction kept 3 bases outside the gene matches. This CDR3 has 16 residues. CDR3 residues: CASSLVGTSGKNIQYF. The CDR3, as DNA: TGCGCCAGCAGCTTGGTTGGGACTAGCGGTAAAAACATTCAGTACTTC.

The rearrangement links TRBV7-6 to TRBJ2-3; TRBD2 aligns across 10 bases. Germline V gives CDR1 SGHVS, CDR2 FNYEAQ. With V trimmed by 5 bases and J by 6 bases, 8 bases remained unmatched. The CDR3 consists of 15 residues. The CDR3 sequence is CASSPSGSSTDTQYF. CDR3 DNA: TGTGCCAGCAGCCCTAGCGGGAGCAGTACCGATACGCAGTATTTT.

The chain recombines TRBV21-1 with TRBJ2-3; no check of the table's D call, TRBD2, against the DNA was made. TRBV21-1 is shown as a pseudogene. This CDR3 has 15 residues. Here the CDR3 DNA reads TGTGCCAGCAGCAAAGAGGAGGATGTCACAGATACGCAGTATTTT. This encodes CASSKEEDVTDTQYF.

The V gene is TRBV7-2, the J gene TRBJ2-2, with D possibly being TRBD1 (6 bases). This CDR3 comprises 14 residues. The V and J ends lost 5 bases and 3 bases respectively, with 10 bases between them. Germline V lookup: CDR1 SGHTA, CDR2 FQGNSA. The chain's CDR3 is CASSKTGYTGELFF. DNA of the CDR3: TGTGCCAGCAGCAAAACAGGGTACACCGGGGAGCTGTTTTTT. Full variable domain (outside the CDR3, taken from reference TRBV7-2 and TRBJ2-2): GAGVSQSPSNKVTEKGKDVELRCDPISGHTALYWYRQSLGQGLEFLIYFQGNSAPDKSGLPSDRFSAERTGGSVSTLTIQRTQQEDSAVYLCASSKTGYTGELFFGEGSRLTVL.

The V gene is TRBV11-3, the J gene TRBJ2-7; weak D call: TRBD1 (6 bases). V dropped 5 bases and J dropped 4 bases, with 9 bases sitting between them. The CDR3 extends over 12 amino acids. Germline CDR1 SGHNT, CDR2 YENEEA. The CDR3 reads CASSVTGYEQYF. The CDR3 nucleotides are TGTGCCAGCAGCGTTACAGGGTACGAGCAGTACTTC.

This chain's CDR3 is CASSLRGRDAEAFF. CDR3 nucleotide sequence: TGTGCCAGCTCGCTAAGGGGGCGGGACGCTGAAGCTTTCTTT. The chain is built from TRBV18 and TRBJ1-1; TRBD1 aligns across 7 bases. The V gene end was trimmed by 6 bases and the J gene end by 6 bases; junction bases not matched to a gene: 10. Germline assignment: CDR1 KGHSH and CDR2 LQKENI. The CDR3 loop spans 14 amino acids. The variable domain in full, with the rest retrieved from reference TRBV18 and TRBJ1-1, is NAGVMQNPRHLVRRRGQEARLRCSPMKGHSHVYWYRQLPEEGLKFMVYLQKENIIDESGMPKERFSAEFPKEGPSILRIQQVVRGDSAAYFCASSLRGRDAEAFFGQGTRLTVV.

This sequence joins TRBV4-1 and TRBJ2-1, with 13 bases aligning to TRBD2. The germline CDR1 and CDR2 sequences are MGHRA and YSYEKL. After removal of 1 base from V and 6 bases from J, the junction contained 9 bases not matched to a gene. There are 18 residues in the CDR3. The CDR3: CASSQARLAGGRANEQFF. Here the CDR3 DNA reads TGCGCCAGCAGCCAAGCTAGACTAGCGGGAGGTCGGGCCAATGAGCAGTTCTTC.

DNA for the CDR3: TGTGCCAGCAGGAGTTCGGGGTCAGGGGGAGCTTTCTTT. Translated: CASRSSGSGGAFF. The genes are TRBV7-9 and TRBJ1-1; 7 positions agree with TRBD1. V dropped 6 bases and J dropped 10; count of bases not matched to a gene: 11. Germline V lookup: CDR1 SEHNR, CDR2 FQNEAQ (reference sequence). The CDR3 loop spans 13 amino acids.

The count of this clone is one. The CDR3 coding sequence is TGTGCCAGCAGCTTCCGCCGGACTGGTGGGGAGACCCAGTACTTC. Protein: CASSFRRTGGETQYF. The chain combines TRBV7-2 with TRBJ2-5; weak D call: TRBD2 (5 bases). The CDR3 has 15 amino acids. Between the trimmed V and J ends, which lost 3 bases and 5 bases, there was a span of 16 bases. Germline CDR1 SGHTA, CDR2 FQGNSA.